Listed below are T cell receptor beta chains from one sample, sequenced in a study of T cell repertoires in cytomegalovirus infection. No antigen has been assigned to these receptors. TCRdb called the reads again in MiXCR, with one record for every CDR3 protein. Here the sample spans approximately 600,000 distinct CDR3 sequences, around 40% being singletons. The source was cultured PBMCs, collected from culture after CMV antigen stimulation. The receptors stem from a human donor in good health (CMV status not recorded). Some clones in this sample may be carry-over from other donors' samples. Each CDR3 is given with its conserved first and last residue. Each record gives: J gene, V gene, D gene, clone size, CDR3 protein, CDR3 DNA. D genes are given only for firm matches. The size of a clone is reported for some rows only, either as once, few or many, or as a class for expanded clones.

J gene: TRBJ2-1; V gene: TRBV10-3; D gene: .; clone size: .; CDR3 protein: CAISEWGREQFF; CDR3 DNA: TGTGCCATCAGTGAGTGGGGTCGAGAGCAGTTCTTC
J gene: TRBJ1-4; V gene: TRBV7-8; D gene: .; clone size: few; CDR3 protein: CASSLGVQFYYEKLFF; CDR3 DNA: TGTGCCAGCAGCTTAGGGGTACAATTTTACTATGAAAAACTGTTTTTT
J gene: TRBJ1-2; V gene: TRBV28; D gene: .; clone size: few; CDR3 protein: CASSPPGGVAYGYTF; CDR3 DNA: TGTGCCAGCAGCCCGCCGGGGGGGGTAGCCTATGGCTACACCTTC
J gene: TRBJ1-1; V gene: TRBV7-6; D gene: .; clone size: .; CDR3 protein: CASSLPPGQNTEAFF; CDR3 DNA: TGTGCCAGCAGCTTACCCCCCGGGCAGAACACTGAAGCTTTCTTT
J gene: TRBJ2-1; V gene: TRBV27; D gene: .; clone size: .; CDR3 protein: CASSPLAYNEQFF; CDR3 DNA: TGTGCCAGCAGCCCGCTAGCTTACAATGAGCAGTTCTTC
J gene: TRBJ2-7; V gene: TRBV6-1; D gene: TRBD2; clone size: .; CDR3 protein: CASMFLILAEPPYEQYF; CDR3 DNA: TGTGCCAGCATGTTTTTGATCCTAGCGGAACCTCCCTACGAGCAGTACTTC
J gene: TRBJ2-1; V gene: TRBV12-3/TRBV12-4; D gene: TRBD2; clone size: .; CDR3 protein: CASSYAGGVEQFF; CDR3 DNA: TGTGCCAGCAGTTACGCGGGAGGGGTTGAGCAGTTCTTC
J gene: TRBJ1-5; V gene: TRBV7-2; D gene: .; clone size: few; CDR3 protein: CASSLWGWGGYQPQHF; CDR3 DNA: TGTGCCAGCAGCTTATGGGGTTGGGGGGGCTATCAGCCCCAGCATTTT
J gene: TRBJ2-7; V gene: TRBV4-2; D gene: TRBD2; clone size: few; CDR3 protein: CASSRLAGEYYEQYF; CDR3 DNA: TGTGCCAGCAGCAGACTAGCGGGGGAGTACTACGAGCAGTACTTC
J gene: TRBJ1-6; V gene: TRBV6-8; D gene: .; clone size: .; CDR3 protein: CASSYGGSSPLHF; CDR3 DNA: TGTGCCAGCAGTTACGGGGGCAGCTCACCCCTCCACTTT
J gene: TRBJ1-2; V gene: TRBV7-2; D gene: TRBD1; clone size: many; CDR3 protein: CASSLGRQGAEGYTF; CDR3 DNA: TGTGCCAGCAGCTTAGGTCGACAGGGGGCGGAGGGCTACACCTTC
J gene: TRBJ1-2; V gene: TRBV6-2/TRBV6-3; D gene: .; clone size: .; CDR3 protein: CASSYPRDGYTF; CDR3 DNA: TGTGCCAGCAGTTACCCCAGAGATGGCTACACCTTC
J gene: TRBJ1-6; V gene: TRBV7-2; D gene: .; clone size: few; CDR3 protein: CASSSETEYNSPLHF; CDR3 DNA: TGTGCCAGCAGCTCGGAGACGGAATATAATTCACCCCTCCACTTT
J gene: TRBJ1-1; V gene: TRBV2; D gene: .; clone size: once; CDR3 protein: CASTAGLNTEAFF; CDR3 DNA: TGTGCCAGCACGGCAGGGCTTAACACTGAAGCTTTCTTT
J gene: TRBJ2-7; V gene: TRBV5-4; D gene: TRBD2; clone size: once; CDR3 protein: CASSSPSGGGEQYF; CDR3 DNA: TGTGCCAGCAGCTCCCCTAGCGGGGGGGGGGAGCAGTACTTC
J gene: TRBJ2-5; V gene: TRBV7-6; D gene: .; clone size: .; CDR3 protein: CASSPRRTGGFKSETQYF; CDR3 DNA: TGTGCCAGCAGCCCCCGCCGAACGGGCGGCTTCAAATCGGAGACCCAGTACTTC
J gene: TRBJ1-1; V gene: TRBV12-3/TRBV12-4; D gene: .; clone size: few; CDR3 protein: CASSSRVKAFF; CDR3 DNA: TGTGCCAGCAGTTCCCGGGTGAAAGCTTTCTTT
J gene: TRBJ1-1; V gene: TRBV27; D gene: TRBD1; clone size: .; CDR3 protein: CASSSHRGRGDTEAFF; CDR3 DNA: TGTGCCAGCAGCTCACACAGGGGGCGAGGAGACACTGAAGCTTTCTTT
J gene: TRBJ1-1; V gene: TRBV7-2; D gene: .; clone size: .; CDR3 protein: CASSLDSSGAFF; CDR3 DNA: TGTGCCAGCAGCTTAGACAGCTCAGGGGCTTTCTTT
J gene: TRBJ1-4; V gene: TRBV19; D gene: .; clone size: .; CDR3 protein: CASIGTGQSEKLFF; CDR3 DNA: TGTGCCAGTATAGGTACAGGGCAAAGTGAAAAACTGTTTTTT
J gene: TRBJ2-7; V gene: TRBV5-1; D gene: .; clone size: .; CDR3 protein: CASSDRTDWTSYEQYF; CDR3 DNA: TGCGCCAGCAGCGACCGGACAGATTGGACGTCCTACGAGCAGTACTTC